The TCR beta chain described here comes from a study of human T cells and chemical hapten exposure. For the study at large: Donors were sensitized with 2% DPC on the upper inner arm.

TCRdb re-analysed the RACE reads in MiXCR, keeping a single row per CDR3 protein. The profile shows 300,000 to 450,000 distinct CDR3 sequences, more than 4.5% of them singletons. This clonotype was seen more than once but under ten times. Time point indicated: pre-sensitization, week 0. The treatment is: therapeutic diphenylcyclopropenone sensitization with weekly scalp DPC. CDR3 length: 13 amino acids. CDR1 and CDR2 (germline): LGHDT, YNNKEL (reference sequence). V shed 6 bases, J shed 1 base, and the junction held 1 base outside the gene matches. V is TRBV3-1 and J is TRBJ1-1, with 8 bases aligning to TRBD1. This clonotype was obtained from a woman in her forties or fifties with alopecia areata. Some clones in this sample may be carry-over from other donors' samples. The sequenced sample was whole blood, obtained in connection with sensitization to the hapten diphenylcyclopropenone (DPC). The CDR3, as DNA: TGTGCCAGCAGGACAGGGGCGAACACTGAAGCTTTCTTT. This gives the protein CASRTGANTEAFF.